What follows is one T cell receptor beta chain and its context. Its target is not known. V lost 1 base, J lost 2 bases, and 11 bases lay in between. The CDR3 extends over 15 amino acids. The germline CDR1 and CDR2 sequences are MNHNS and SASEGT. The sample comes from a study of T cell responses to AZD1222 COVID-19 vaccine. General study results and limits: Baseline seropositives among AZD1222 recipients totaled only 5 to 7. Mostly white British, mostly female donors; authors suggested clonal diversity may be underestimated. The study reported that nearly half of spike-specific TCRs target unmutated variant regions. None of the repertoires were sampled until the peak T cell response had passed.

Data came from immunoSEQ multiplex PCR; TCRdb stores just in-frame clones and leaves some out. The repertoire holds 120,000 or so clones, with 80% to 95% as singletons. The sequences come from peripheral blood, collected on day 0 of MenACWY control vaccination. This sequence joins TRBV6-1 and TRBJ1-2, with D unresolved. This sequence was found in an adult in good health. CDR3 sequence reads: CASSEGGSQNYGYTF. CDR3 bases: TGTGCCAGCAGTGAAGGAGGAAGCCAGAACTATGGCTACACCTTC.